The entry below describes one T cell receptor beta chain. Seattle researchers signed up patients amid active infection and tracked them longitudinally. This entry belongs to a study of blood T cell repertoires in COVID-19. In the study overall: The samples span acute and convalescent COVID-19 from the United States, Italy and Spain. The cDNA or gDNA used as material had been derived from T cells, B-cell-depleted T cells, or PBMCs.

V lost 2 bases, J lost 2 bases, and 9 bases lay in between. The CDR3 is 14 amino acids. Per germline, CDR1 SGHRS and CDR2 YFSETQ. The authors' processing: Reference gene primer amplification gave estimated nucleated cell counts. TCRdb keeps only in-frame clones here, not all; method: immunoSEQ multiplex PCR. V and J calls and clone size are given by that table; D and trimming were obtained from the DNA. The table has some 290,000 clones, 86% seen once. The clonotype was recovered from a woman younger than 45 with COVID-19, enrolled during active disease. The chain links TRBV5-1 to TRBJ2-3; no firm D call. The sequenced sample consisted of peripheral blood. In DNA, the CDR3 is TGCGCCAGCAGCTTCGCCCAGATCACAGATACGCAGTATTTT. Its translation: CASSFAQITDTQYF. Based on the CDR3 plus reference TRBV5-1 and TRBJ2-3, the full variable domain is KAGVTQTPRYLIKTRGQQVTLSCSPISGHRSVSWYQQTPGQGLQFLFEYFSETQRNKGNFPGRFSGRQFSNSRSEMNVSTLELGDSALYLCASSFAQITDTQYFGPGTRLTVL.